A single sample is the source of the 2 T cell receptor beta chains below, sequenced in a study of T cell repertoires in cytomegalovirus infection. TCRdb fed the reads into MiXCR, producing one record per CDR3 protein. The repertoire consists of more than 650,000 distinct CDR3 sequences, with 35% to 40% occurring once and the leading ten covering 2.8%. The source material was PBMCs. Source of these receptors: a human donor in good health (CMV status not recorded). Some clones in this sample may be carry-over from other donors' samples.

The chain links TRBV20-1 to TRBJ2-5; the match to TRBD2 covers 12 bases. V lost 0 bases, J lost 5 bases, and 10 bases stayed unmatched. Germline V gene sequence: CDR1 DFQATT, CDR2 SNEGSKA (reference sequence). CDR3 length: 17 amino acids. Written as DNA, the CDR3 is TGCAGTGCTAGAGATAGTCCCCTAGCGGGAGGGAAGGAGACCCAGTACTTC. Its protein is CSARDSPLAGGKETQYF.

This clonotype was counted between two and nine times. This chain connects TRBV7-9 to TRBJ1-4; D gene ambiguous. CDR3 length: 14 residues. Germline CDR1 reads SEHNR; CDR2 reads FQNEAQ (reference sequence). V lost 5 bases and J lost 5, with 12 bases in between. The chain's CDR3 is CASSLTELNEKLFF. The CDR3 DNA is TGTGCCAGCAGCCTTACAGAATTAAATGAAAAACTGTTTTTT.